This T cell receptor (beta chain) stems from a study of shared T cell receptors in the human thymus. Assay: immunoSEQ multiplex PCR; the TCRdb copy retains only in-frame clones and omits some. Among hundreds of thousands of clones, approximately 88% were seen once, and the ten largest hold 0.0095% to 0.011%. CDR3 length equals 15 residues. J was trimmed by 7 bases and V by 0 bases; bases with no gene match: 12. The germline gives CDR1 GTSNPN, CDR2 SVGIG (reference sequence). This same sample was also part of a study on human thymus T cells. From that study: The source of the thymus tissue was resections taken during corrective heart surgery.

The sample comprised thymocytes. The origin of this receptor is a boy under two years old with a congenital heart defect. The chain uses TRBV30 and TRBJ2-7; 7 bases are shared with TRBD2. CDR3 in DNA: TGTGCCTGGAGTGTGATTCGGGGCGGGAGAGAAGAGCAGTACTTC. It codes for CAWSVIRGGREEQYF.